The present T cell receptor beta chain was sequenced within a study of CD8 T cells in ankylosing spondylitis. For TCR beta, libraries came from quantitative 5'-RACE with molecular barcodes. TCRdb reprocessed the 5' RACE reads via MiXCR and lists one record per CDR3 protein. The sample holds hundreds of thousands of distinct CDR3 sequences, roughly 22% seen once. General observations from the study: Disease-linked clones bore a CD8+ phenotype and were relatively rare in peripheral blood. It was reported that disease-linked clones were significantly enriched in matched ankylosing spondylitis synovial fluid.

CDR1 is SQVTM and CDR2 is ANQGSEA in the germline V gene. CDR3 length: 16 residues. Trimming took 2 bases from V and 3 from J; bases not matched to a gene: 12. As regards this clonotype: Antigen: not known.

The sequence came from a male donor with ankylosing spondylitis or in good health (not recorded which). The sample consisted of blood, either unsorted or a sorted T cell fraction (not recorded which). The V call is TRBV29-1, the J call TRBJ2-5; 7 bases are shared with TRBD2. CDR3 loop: CSVELYGGLTKETQYF. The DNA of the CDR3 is TGCAGCGTTGAACTTTACGGGGGGTTGACTAAAGAGACCCAGTACTTC.